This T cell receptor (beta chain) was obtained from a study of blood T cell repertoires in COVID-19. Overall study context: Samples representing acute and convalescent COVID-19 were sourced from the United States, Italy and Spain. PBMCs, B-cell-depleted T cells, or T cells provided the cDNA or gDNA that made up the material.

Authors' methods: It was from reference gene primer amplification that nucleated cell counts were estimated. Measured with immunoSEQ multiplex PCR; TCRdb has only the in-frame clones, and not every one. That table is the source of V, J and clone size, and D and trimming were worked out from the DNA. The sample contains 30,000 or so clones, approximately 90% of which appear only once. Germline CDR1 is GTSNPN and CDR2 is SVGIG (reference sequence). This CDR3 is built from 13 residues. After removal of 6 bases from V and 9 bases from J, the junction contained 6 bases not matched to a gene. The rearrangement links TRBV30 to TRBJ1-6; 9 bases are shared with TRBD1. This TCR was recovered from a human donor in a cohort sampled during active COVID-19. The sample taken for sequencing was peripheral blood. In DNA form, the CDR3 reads TGTGCCTGCTCGGGACAGGGTGGTTCACCCCTCCACTTT. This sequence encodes CACSGQGGSPLHF.